The 29 T cell receptor beta chains below come from one sample, sequenced in a study of metastatic and nonmetastatic thyroid tumors. TCRdb reprocessed the PCR reads using MiXCR. The repertoire consists of roughly 40,000 clones, with approximately 24% occurring once and the leading ten covering roughly 15%. Every patient underwent thyroid surgery untreated. Sequencing was carried out using tumor tissue. Receptor source: a female donor with papillary thyroid cancer or a benign thyroid nodule (not recorded which). Some clones in this sample may be carry-over from other donors' samples.

This clone was found a few times. The chain uses TRBV28 and TRBJ2-7; a weak D match, TRBD2 (5 bases). Trimming stripped 3 bases from V and 5 bases from J, with 14 bases between. The CDR3 sequence is 14 residues long. Germline V gene data show CDR1 as MDHEN and CDR2 as SYDVKM. CDR3 protein: CASSFAGNLDEQYF. As DNA, the CDR3 is TGTGCCAGCAGTTTTGCCGGGAATCTCGACGAGCAGTACTTC.

In this sample, this clone turned up many times. This sequence joins TRBV5-6 and TRBJ1-2; no definite D call. V was cut by 0 bases and J by 7 bases, with 25 bases left in between. Germline V gives CDR1 SGHDT, CDR2 YYEEEE. The CDR3 is 18 amino acids. Here the CDR3 DNA reads TGTGCCAGCAGCTTGGCGGGTGCCTTGTCCGGCTTAGGGTGTGGCTACACCTTC. This codes for CASSLAGALSGLGCGYTF. The variable domain in full, with the rest retrieved from reference TRBV5-6 and TRBJ1-2, is DAGVTQSPTHLIKTRGQQVTLRCSPKSGHDTVSWYQQALGQGPQFIFQYYEEEERQRGNFPDRFSGHQFPNYSSELNVNALLLGDSALYLCASSLAGALSGLGCGYTFGSGTRLTVV.

This clone was picked up many times. The rearrangement joins TRBV20-1 to TRBJ1-5; D gene uncertain. Per germline, CDR1 DFQATT and CDR2 SNEGSKA (reference sequence). The V end lost 7 bases, the J end lost 0 bases, and 10 bases lay between the germline ends. The length of the CDR3 is 13 residues. For the CDR3, the DNA is TGCAGTGTCCTCGGGCATAGCAATCAGCCCCAGCATTTT. Translating it yields CSVLGHSNQPQHF.

CDR3 bases: TGTGCCAGCAGGGGGGCTGGGGCCAACGTCCTGACTTTC. It is translated as CASRGAGANVLTF. This rearrangement joins TRBV6-1 to TRBJ2-6; D possibly uses TRBD1 or TRBD2 (5 bases each). Trimming pared 6 bases from V and 2 bases from J, leaving 5 bases between. Germline assignment: CDR1 MNHNS and CDR2 SASEGT. The CDR3 extends over 13 amino acids.

This sequence joins TRBV14 and TRBJ1-2, with D maybe TRBD1 (5 bases). The CDR3 is made up of 14 amino acids. Germline V gene sequence: CDR1 SGHDN, CDR2 FVKESK. V shed 4 bases and J shed 7 bases, with 16 bases lying between them. CDR3 nucleotides: TGTGCCAGCAGCCCCGGGGGGGACCCACCTGGCTACACCTTC. It specifies CASSPGGDPPGYTF. Full variable domain (rest looked up from reference TRBV14 and TRBJ1-2): EAGVTQFPSHSVIEKGQTVTLRCDPISGHDNLYWYRRVMGKEIKFLLHFVKESKQDESGMPNNRFLAERTGGTYSTLKVQPAELEDSGVYFCASSPGGDPPGYTFGSGTRLTVV.

The CDR3 nucleotides are TGTGCCAGCAGAGGTCAAAGGAACGGAAAACTGTTTTTT. Protein: CASRGQRNGKLFF. V usage is TRBV12-3 or TRBV12-4 and J usage is TRBJ1-4; D remains ambiguous. The length of the CDR3 is 13 residues. V was trimmed by 6 bases and J by 10 bases, leaving 15 bases between them.

This clone occurred a few times. This chain connects TRBV28 to TRBJ1-5; possible D gene TRBD1, 5 bases. V was shortened by 10 bases and J by 6 bases, with 25 bases between the two germline ends. This CDR3 contains 16 residues. Germline lookup yields CDR1 MDHEN and CDR2 SYDVKM. CDR3 region: CATRRGAPGPPQPQHF. As DNA, the CDR3 is TGTGCCACCCGAAGAGGGGCTCCGGGCCCTCCTCAGCCCCAGCATTTT. Combining the CDR3 with reference TRBV28 and TRBJ1-5 gives the whole variable domain DVKVTQSSRYLVKRTGEKVFLECVQDMDHENMFWYRQDPGLGLRLIYFSYDVKMKEKGDIPEGYSVSREKKERFSLILESASTNQTSMYLCATRRGAPGPPQPQHFGDGTRLSIL.

This clone is classed as medium-sized. The gene calls are TRBV6-2 or TRBV6-3 and TRBJ1-2, with TRBD1 matching 9 bases. V lost 2 bases, J lost 6 bases, and 16 bases stayed unmatched. Looked up from germline, CDR1 is MNHEY and CDR2 is SVGEGT. The CDR3 loop spans 18 amino acids. CDR3 coding DNA: TGTGCCAGCAGTTACCCGACGGACAGGGGACGATATTGGGATGGCTACACCTTC. Translation gives CASSYPTDRGRYWDGYTF.

This clone rates as medium-sized. The chain links TRBV20-1 to TRBJ1-2; maybe TRBD1 (6 bases). V shed 4 bases and J shed 3 bases, with 12 bases lying between them. Per germline, CDR1 DFQATT and CDR2 SNEGSKA (reference sequence). The CDR3 runs 13 residues. The CDR3 DNA reads as TGCAGTGCTACAGGGGAGGGGGACTATGGCTACACCTTC. Protein product: CSATGEGDYGYTF.

This chain joins TRBV5-1 and TRBJ1-1; unclear D gene. Trimming took off 0 bases at V and 1 base at J, with 7 bases between the two ends. This CDR3 region has 14 residues. Looked up from germline, CDR1 is SGHRS and CDR2 is YFSETQ. CDR3 DNA sequence: TGCGCCAGCAGCTTGGGACGGAAGAACACTGAAGCTTTCTTT. This encodes CASSLGRKNTEAFF.

This clone has a count of ten or more. The CDR3 protein is CASSLTGSDYGYTF. The CDR3 DNA follows: TGCGCCAGCAGCTTGACAGGGAGCGACTATGGCTACACCTTC. V is TRBV5-1 and J is TRBJ1-2; possible D gene TRBD1, 6 bases. Germline CDR1 SGHRS, CDR2 YFSETQ. The CDR3 is 14 residues long. With 1 base removed from V and 3 bases from J, the gap between germline ends came to 10 bases.

The V gene is TRBV28, the J gene TRBJ2-7, with 13 positions matching TRBD2. J gave up 3 bases and V 5 bases, and 4 bases lay outside the gene matches. CDR3 length: 15 amino acids. Germline V lookup: CDR1 MDHEN, CDR2 SYDVKM. The CDR3 nucleotides are TGTGCCAGCAGTCTTCGGACTAGCGGGAGCTACGAGCAGTACTTC. Encoded protein: CASSLRTSGSYEQYF. Full variable domain (remainder filled in from reference TRBV28 and TRBJ2-7): DVKVTQSSRYLVKRTGEKVFLECVQDMDHENMFWYRQDPGLGLRLIYFSYDVKMKEKGDIPEGYSVSREKKERFSLILESASTNQTSMYLCASSLRTSGSYEQYFGPGTRLTVT.

This clone was counted at least ten times. Possible read error: a much larger clone is one base away. Other DNA variants within this sample encode the same CDR3. The J gene is TRBJ1-2, the V gene TRBV7-8; the D is unclear. CDR3 length equals 13 residues. Germline CDR1 is SGHVS and CDR2 is FQNEAQ. This CDR3 reads CASSFSPNYGYTF. The CDR3 nucleotides read TGTGCCAGCAGCTTTTCCCCTAACTACGGCTACACCTTC.

This clone was seen many times. The chain links TRBV20-1 to TRBJ2-1; D is uncertain. CDR1 and CDR2 from the germline V gene are DFQATT and SNEGSKA (reference sequence). Trimming cost V 5 bases and J 7 bases, with 6 bases left between them. The CDR3 has 10 amino acids. CDR3 region: CSAVLNEQFF. The CDR3 region has the DNA TGCAGTGCTGTATTAAATGAGCAGTTCTTC.

This clone showed up many times. This chain uses TRBV24-1 with TRBJ2-1, with TRBD1 matching over 10 bases. This CDR3 has 16 residues. The germline V gene encodes CDR1 KGHDR and CDR2 SFDVKD. With 2 bases clipped from V and 6 bases from J, the junction kept 6 bases outside the gene matches. The CDR3 nucleotides are TGTGCCACCAGTGATTCGGACAGGGGGGGTTTCAATGAGCAGTTCTTC. Protein product: CATSDSDRGGFNEQFF.

This clone appeared many times. This sample also contains other DNA sequences that code for the same CDR3. This chain connects TRBV5-1 to TRBJ2-2; TRBD2 agrees at 7 bases. The V and J ends lost 5 bases and 4 bases, in that order; junction bases with no gene match: 2. CDR3 length: 13 amino acids. Germline loops: CDR1 SGHRS, CDR2 YFSETQ. For the CDR3, the DNA is TGCGCCAGCAGTTCGGGGGGCACCGGGGAGCTGTTTTTT. It specifies CASSSGGTGELFF.

Many counts were recorded for this clone. This sequence joins TRBV5-6 and TRBJ2-4; D may be TRBD2 (6 bases). Germline CDR1 and CDR2: SGHDT and YYEEEE. CDR3 length equals 18 residues. The V and J ends lost 2 bases and 0 bases respectively, with 18 bases between them. The CDR3 region is CASSFEGGRSLAKNIQYF. The CDR3 DNA reads TGTGCCAGCAGCTTCGAGGGAGGTCGGTCCTTAGCCAAAAACATTCAGTACTTC.

There are a few counts of this clone. The rearrangement uses TRBV6-1 and TRBJ1-3, with D perhaps matching TRBD1 (5 bases). The CDR3 loop spans 13 amino acids. Per germline, CDR1 MNHNS and CDR2 SASEGT. Trimming pared 6 bases from V and 11 bases from J, leaving 17 bases between. The CDR3 loop is CASRGTDSGAIYF. The CDR3 DNA reads TGTGCCAGCAGGGGGACTGACTCTGGTGCCATATATTTT.

In this sample, this clone turned up a few times. The chain joins TRBV28 to TRBJ2-2, with 7 bases that match TRBD1. After removal of 8 bases from V and 4 bases from J, the junction contained 10 bases not matched to a gene. The germline CDR1 and CDR2 sequences are MDHEN and SYDVKM. The CDR3 covers 15 residues. The CDR3 is CASGSGQAFTGELFF. The DNA of the CDR3 is TGTGCCAGCGGAAGCGGACAGGCCTTCACCGGGGAGCTGTTTTTT.

The rearrangement uses TRBV9 and TRBJ2-1; no reliable D call. The length of the CDR3 is 14 residues. The V end was cut by 2 bases, the J end by 7 bases, with 13 bases between. CDR1 SGDLS and CDR2 YYNGEE come from the germline V gene. The CDR3 DNA follows: TGTGCCAGCAGCGTTAGCCCGGTGGCGAATGAGCAGTTCTTC. Its protein product is CASSVSPVANEQFF.

There are many counts of this clone. The chain uses TRBV7-3 and TRBJ2-3; no clear D gene. This CDR3 is built from 15 residues. Trimming took off 4 bases at V and 0 bases at J, with 11 bases between the two ends. Per germline, CDR1 SGHTA and CDR2 FQGTGA. CDR3 nucleotides: TGTGCCAGCAGCTCTTCCTACTCTAGCACAGATACGCAGTATTTT. As protein: CASSSSYSSTDTQYF.

The chain has TRBV6-1 and TRBJ1-1; 9 bases map to TRBD1. Germline values: CDR1 MNHNS, CDR2 SASEGT. J lost 0 bases, V lost 6 bases, and 5 bases had no gene match. The CDR3 spans 15 residues. In DNA form, the CDR3 reads TGTGCCAGCAGAACCGACAGGGGGATGAACACTGAAGCTTTCTTT. The encoded protein is CASRTDRGMNTEAFF.

This clone occurred many times. V gene TRBV4-3 combines with J gene TRBJ1-1; 7 bases are a match to TRBD1. V lost 3 bases to trimming and J lost 8 bases; unmatched junction nucleotides: 12. Germline values: CDR1 LGHNA, CDR2 YSLEER. The CDR3 is 15 amino acids. The DNA for the CDR3 is TGCGCCAGCAGCCATAGACAGGGTGGGGTCGCGGAAGCTTTCTTT. This codes for CASSHRQGGVAEAFF.

The rearrangement uses TRBV6-5 and TRBJ2-1, with a weak D call TRBD2 (6 bases). The V end lost 3 bases, the J end lost 0 bases, and 15 bases lay between the germline ends. The CDR3 loop spans 17 amino acids. Germline V gene lookup returns CDR1 MNHEY and CDR2 SVGAGI. CDR3 sequence reads: CASSYSGLLSSYNEQFF. In DNA, the CDR3 is TGTGCCAGCAGTTATTCGGGACTCTTGAGCTCCTACAATGAGCAGTTCTTC.

The chain is built from TRBV20-1 and TRBJ2-1, with D possibly TRBD1 on 5 matching bases. Germline V lookup: CDR1 DFQATT, CDR2 SNEGSKA (reference sequence). Trimming left V 6 bases short and J 4 bases short, with 13 bases between. This CDR3 has 13 residues. Here the CDR3 reads CSAPDIGYNEQFF. DNA of the CDR3: TGCAGTGCCCCGGACATCGGTTACAATGAGCAGTTCTTC.

This clone is medium-sized within its sample. This sample also contains other DNA sequences that code for the same CDR3. This chain joins TRBV3-1 and TRBJ2-1, with D perhaps TRBD1 or TRBD2 (5 bases each). The ends were cut back, 4 bases at V and 4 bases at J, with 14 bases in the middle. The CDR3 consists of 15 residues. Germline V lookup: CDR1 LGHDT, CDR2 YNNKEL (reference sequence). The DNA for the CDR3 is TGTGCCAGCAGCCCTAGCAGAGGGGCATACAATGAGCAGTTCTTC. Amino acids: CASSPSRGAYNEQFF.

The chain recombines TRBV2 with TRBJ1-2; D remains ambiguous. Deletions cut 7 bases from V and 3 bases from J, with 15 bases between. Germline-derived CDR1 and CDR2 are SNHLY and FYNNEI. This CDR3 has 14 amino acids. The CDR3 DNA is TGTGCCAGCACGCGGGGAGGCGGGGACTATGGCTACACCTTC. Translating it yields CASTRGGGDYGYTF.

This clone was detected a few times. One end of the junction is discordant with germline, which a read error may explain. The chain joins TRBV6-2 or TRBV6-3 to TRBJ1-1; no clear D gene. Germline V CDR1 and CDR2: MNHEY, SVGEGT. There are 13 residues in the CDR3. This CDR3 reads CASTISQNTEAFF. The CDR3 DNA follows: TGTGCCAGCACGATTTCGCAGAACACTGAAGCTTTCTTC.

The table lists this clone with a few counts. V gene TRBV5-5 combines with J gene TRBJ2-7; D remains unclear. CDR3 length: 13 amino acids. The germline V and J ends were trimmed by 1 base and 1 base, with 6 bases remaining between them. In germline, CDR1 is SGHKS, CDR2 YYEKEE (reference sequence). The CDR3 DNA sequence: TGTGCCAGCAGCTTGTCCAGTTCCTACGAGCAGTACTTC. It codes for CASSLSSSYEQYF.